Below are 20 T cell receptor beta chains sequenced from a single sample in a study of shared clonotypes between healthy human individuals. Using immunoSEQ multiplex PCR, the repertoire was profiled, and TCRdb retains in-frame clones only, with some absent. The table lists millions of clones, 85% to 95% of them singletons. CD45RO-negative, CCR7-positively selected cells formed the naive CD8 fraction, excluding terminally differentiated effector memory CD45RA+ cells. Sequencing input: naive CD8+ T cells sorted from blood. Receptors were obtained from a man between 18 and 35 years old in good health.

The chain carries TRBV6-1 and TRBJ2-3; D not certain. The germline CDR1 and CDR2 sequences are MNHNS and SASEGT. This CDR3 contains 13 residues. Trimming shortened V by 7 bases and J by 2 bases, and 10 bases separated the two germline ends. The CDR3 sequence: CASTARYTDTQYF. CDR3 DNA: TGTGCCAGCACTGCTAGATACACAGATACGCAGTATTTT.

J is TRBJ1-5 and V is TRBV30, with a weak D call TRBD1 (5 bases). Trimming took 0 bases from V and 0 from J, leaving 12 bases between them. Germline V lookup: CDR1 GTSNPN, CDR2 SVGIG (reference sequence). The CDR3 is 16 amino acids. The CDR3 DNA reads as TGTGCCTGGAGTGTACGGGGGGAGTATAGCAATCAGCCCCAGCATTTT. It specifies CAWSVRGEYSNQPQHF.

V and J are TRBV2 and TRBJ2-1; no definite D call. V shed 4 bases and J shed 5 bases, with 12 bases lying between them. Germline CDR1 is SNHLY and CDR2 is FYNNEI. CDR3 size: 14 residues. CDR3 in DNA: TGTGCCAGCAGTGCAGGTAGCTATAACAATGAGCAGTTCTTC. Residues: CASSAGSYNNEQFF.

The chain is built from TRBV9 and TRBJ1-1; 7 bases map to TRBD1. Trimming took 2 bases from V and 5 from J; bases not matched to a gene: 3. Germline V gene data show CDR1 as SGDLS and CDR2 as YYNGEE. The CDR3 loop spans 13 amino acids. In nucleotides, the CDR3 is TGTGCCAGCAGCGTTACAGGGGTTACTGAAGCTTTCTTT. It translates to CASSVTGVTEAFF.

CDR3 DNA sequence: TGTGCCAGCAGCTCCTCCGGGACAGGGGACTATGGCTACACCTTC. It specifies CASSSSGTGDYGYTF. This chain joins TRBV13 and TRBJ1-2; 10 bases fit TRBD1. CDR1 is PRHDT, CDR2 FYEKMQ, per germline (reference sequence). V lost 4 bases and J lost 3; bases outside the gene matches: 5. The CDR3 spans 15 residues.

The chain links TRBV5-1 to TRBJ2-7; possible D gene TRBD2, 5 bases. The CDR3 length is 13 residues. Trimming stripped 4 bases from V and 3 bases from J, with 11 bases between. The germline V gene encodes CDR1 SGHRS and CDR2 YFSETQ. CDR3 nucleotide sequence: TGCGCCAGCAGCACCGGGGAACTCTACGAGCAGTACTTC. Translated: CASSTGELYEQYF.

This CDR3 reads CASSQDQGGESSYEQYF. In nucleotides, the CDR3 is TGCGCCAGCAGCCAAGATCAGGGGGGTGAGAGCTCCTACGAGCAGTACTTC. The J gene is TRBJ2-7, the V gene TRBV4-1; a weak D match, TRBD1 (7 bases). Trimming cost V 0 bases and J 0 bases, with 15 bases left between them. Germline CDR1 MGHRA, CDR2 YSYEKL. The CDR3 spans 17 residues.

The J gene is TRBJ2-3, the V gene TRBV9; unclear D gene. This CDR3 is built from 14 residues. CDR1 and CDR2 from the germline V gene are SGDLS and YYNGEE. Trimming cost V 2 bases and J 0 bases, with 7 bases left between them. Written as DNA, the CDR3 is TGTGCCAGCAGCGTGCAACTCAGCACAGATACGCAGTATTTT. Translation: CASSVQLSTDTQYF.

CDR3 in amino acids: CASSLVGGQRGYEQYF. In nucleotides, the CDR3 is TGTGCCAGCAGCTTAGTCGGGGGACAACGCGGCTACGAGCAGTACTTC. The chain is built from TRBV7-8 and TRBJ2-7, with D perhaps matching TRBD1 or TRBD2 (6 bases each). The V gene lost 1 base and the J gene lost 3 bases, with 16 bases spanning the gap. Germline CDR1 and CDR2: SGHVS and FQNEAQ. The CDR3 is made up of 16 amino acids.

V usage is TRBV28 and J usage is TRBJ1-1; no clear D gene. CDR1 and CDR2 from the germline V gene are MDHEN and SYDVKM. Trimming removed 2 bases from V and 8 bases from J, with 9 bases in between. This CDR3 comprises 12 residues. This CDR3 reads CASSLQAPEAFF. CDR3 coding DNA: TGTGCCAGCAGTTTACAGGCACCCGAAGCTTTCTTT.

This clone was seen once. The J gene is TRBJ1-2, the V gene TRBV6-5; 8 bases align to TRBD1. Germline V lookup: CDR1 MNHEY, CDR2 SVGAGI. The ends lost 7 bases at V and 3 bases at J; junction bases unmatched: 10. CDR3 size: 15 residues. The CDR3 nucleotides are TGTGCCAGCACCCCGGACAGGGAAGTTGACTATGGCTACACCTTC. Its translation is CASTPDREVDYGYTF.

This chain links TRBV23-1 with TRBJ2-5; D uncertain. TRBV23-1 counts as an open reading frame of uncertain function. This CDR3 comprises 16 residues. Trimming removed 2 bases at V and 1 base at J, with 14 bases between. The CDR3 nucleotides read TGCGCCAGCAGTCAACCTGAACGGAGAGGCCAAGAGACCCAGTACTTC. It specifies CASSQPERRGQETQYF.

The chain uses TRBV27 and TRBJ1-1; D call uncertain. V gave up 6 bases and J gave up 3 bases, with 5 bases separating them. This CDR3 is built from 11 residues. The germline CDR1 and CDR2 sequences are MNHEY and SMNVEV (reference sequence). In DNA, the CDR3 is TGTGCCAGCAGCGATTACACTGAAGCTTTCTTT. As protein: CASSDYTEAFF.

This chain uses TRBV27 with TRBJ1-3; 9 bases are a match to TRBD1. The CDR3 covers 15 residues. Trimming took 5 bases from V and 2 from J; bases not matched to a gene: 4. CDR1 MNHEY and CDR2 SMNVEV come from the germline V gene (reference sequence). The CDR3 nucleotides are TGTGCCAGCAGTCGAACAGGGGGCCCTGGAAACACCATATATTTT. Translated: CASSRTGGPGNTIYF.

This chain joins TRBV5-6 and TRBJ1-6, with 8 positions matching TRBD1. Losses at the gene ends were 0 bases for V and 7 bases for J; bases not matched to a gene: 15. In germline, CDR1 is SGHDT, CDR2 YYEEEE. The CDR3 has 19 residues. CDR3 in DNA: TGTGCCAGCAGCTTGGCCGCAGGGGGCCGTAATCCTTGGAATTCACCCCTCCACTTT. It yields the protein CASSLAAGGRNPWNSPLHF.

For the CDR3, the DNA is TGTGCCAGCAGCCCTACGGCCAACCAAGAGACCCAGTACTTC. As protein: CASSPTANQETQYF. This rearrangement joins TRBV27 to TRBJ2-5; D call uncertain. This CDR3 region has 14 residues. Per germline, CDR1 MNHEY and CDR2 SMNVEV (reference sequence). With 6 bases removed from V and 0 bases from J, the gap between germline ends came to 11 bases.

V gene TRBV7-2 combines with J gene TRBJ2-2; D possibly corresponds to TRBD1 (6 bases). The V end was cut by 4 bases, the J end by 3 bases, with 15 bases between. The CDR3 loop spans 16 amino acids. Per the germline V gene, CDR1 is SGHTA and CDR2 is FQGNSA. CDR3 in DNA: TGTGCCAGCAGCTCACAGGGTAGGCAGGACACCGGGGAGCTGTTTTTT. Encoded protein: CASSSQGRQDTGELFF.

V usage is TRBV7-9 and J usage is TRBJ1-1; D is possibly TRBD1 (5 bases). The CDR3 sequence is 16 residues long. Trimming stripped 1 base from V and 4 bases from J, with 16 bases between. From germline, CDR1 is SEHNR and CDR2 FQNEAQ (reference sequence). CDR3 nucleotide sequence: TGTGCCAGCAGCTTAGTCGGATTAGGGGCGAGCACTGAAGCTTTCTTT. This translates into CASSLVGLGASTEAFF.

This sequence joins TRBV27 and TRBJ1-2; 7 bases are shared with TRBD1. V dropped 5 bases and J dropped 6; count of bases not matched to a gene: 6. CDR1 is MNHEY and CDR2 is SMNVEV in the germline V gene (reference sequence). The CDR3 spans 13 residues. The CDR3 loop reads CASSPTGTDGYTF. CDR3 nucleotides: TGTGCCAGCAGTCCGACCGGGACAGATGGCTACACCTTC.

The CDR3: CASSPTLAGGPYNEQFF. CDR3 nucleotide sequence: TGTGCCAGCAGCCCCACCTTAGCGGGAGGGCCTTACAATGAGCAGTTCTTC. The rearrangement uses TRBV7-8 and TRBJ2-1; 11 positions agree with TRBD2. This CDR3 is 17 amino acids long. Per germline, CDR1 SGHVS and CDR2 FQNEAQ. Trimming cost V 5 bases and J 4 bases; bases outside gene matches: 10.